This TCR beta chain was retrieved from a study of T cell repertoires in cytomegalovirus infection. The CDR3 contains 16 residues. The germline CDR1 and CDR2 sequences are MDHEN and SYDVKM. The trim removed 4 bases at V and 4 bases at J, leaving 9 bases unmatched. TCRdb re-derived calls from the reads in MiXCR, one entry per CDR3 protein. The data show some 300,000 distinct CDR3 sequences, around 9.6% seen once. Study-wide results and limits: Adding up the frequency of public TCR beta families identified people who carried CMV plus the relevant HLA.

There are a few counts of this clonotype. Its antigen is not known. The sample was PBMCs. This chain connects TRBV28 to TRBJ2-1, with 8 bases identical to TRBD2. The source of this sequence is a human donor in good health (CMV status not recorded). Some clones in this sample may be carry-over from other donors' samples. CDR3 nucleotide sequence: TGTGCCAGCAGTTGGGTACGGGGGGGGCAGTACAATGAGCAGTTCTTC. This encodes CASSWVRGGQYNEQFF.